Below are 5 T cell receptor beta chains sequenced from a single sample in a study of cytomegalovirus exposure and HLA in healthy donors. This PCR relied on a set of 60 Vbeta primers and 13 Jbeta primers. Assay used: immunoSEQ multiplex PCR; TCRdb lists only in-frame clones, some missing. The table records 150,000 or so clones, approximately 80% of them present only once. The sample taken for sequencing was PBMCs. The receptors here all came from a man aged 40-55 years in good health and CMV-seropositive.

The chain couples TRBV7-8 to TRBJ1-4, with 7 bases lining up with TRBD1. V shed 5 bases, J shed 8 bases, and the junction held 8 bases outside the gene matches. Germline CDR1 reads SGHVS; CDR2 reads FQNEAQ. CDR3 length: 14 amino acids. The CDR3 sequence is CASSQGGAEEKLFF. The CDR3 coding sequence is TGTGCCAGCAGCCAAGGGGGCGCCGAGGAAAAACTGTTTTTT.

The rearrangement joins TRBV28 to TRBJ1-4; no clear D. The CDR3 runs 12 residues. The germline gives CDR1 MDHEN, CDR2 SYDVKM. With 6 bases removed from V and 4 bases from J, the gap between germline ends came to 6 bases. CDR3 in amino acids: CASSGHNEKLFF. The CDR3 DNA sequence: TGTGCCAGCAGCGGTCATAATGAAAAACTGTTTTTT.

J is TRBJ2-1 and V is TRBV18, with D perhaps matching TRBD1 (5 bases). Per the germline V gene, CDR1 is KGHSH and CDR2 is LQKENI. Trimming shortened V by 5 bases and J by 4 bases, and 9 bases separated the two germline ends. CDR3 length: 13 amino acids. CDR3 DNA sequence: TGTGCCAGCTCATCGGACACGTACAATGAGCAGTTCTTC. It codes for CASSSDTYNEQFF.

The CDR3 here is CATANRGQGLYGYTF. In DNA, the CDR3 is TGTGCCACAGCAAACAGGGGACAGGGACTTTATGGCTACACCTTC. The chain uses TRBV19 and TRBJ1-2; 9 bases fit TRBD1. This CDR3 spans 15 amino acids. Germline V gene lookup returns CDR1 LNHDA and CDR2 SQIVND (reference sequence). The trim removed 10 bases at V and 5 bases at J, leaving 14 bases unmatched.

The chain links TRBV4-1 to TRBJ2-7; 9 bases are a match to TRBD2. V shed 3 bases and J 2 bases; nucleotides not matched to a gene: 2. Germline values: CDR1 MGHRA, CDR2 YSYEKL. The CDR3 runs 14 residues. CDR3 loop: CASSQAGGPYEQYF. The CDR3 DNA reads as TGCGCCAGCAGCCAGGCGGGGGGGCCCTACGAGCAGTACTTC.